Below, 29 T cell receptor beta chains from the same sample are listed, as sequenced in a study of CD8+CD57+ T cells in acquired aplastic anemia. Patients chosen for sequencing had shown CD8+CD57+ cell expansion by flow cytometry. The template for TCR beta VDJ and CDR3 sequence profiling was genomic DNA. TCRdb reprocessed the reads with MiXCR, giving one entry per CDR3 protein. The repertoire holds under 200,000 distinct CDR3 sequences, with just under 50% as singletons. Sample: sorted CD4+, CD8+, or CD8+CD57+ T cells (not recorded which) from PBMCs. All receptors come from a human donor with aplastic anemia.

The V call is TRBV10-3, the J call TRBJ1-3; 7 positions agree with TRBD1. The junction had 3 bases not matched to a gene; V was cut back by 4 bases and J by 3 bases. Germline V lookup: CDR1 ENHRY, CDR2 SYGVKD. The CDR3 length is 14 residues. The CDR3 spells CAISAGQVGNTIYF. CDR3 coding DNA: TGTGCCATCAGTGCAGGACAGGTTGGAAACACCATATATTTT.

The rearrangement joins TRBV5-1 to TRBJ2-3, with D uncertain. V shed 0 bases and J shed 5 bases, with 4 bases lying between them. The CDR3 has 12 residues. From germline, CDR1 is SGHRS and CDR2 YFSETQ. CDR3 sequence: CASSLDKDTQYF. In DNA form, the CDR3 reads TGCGCCAGCAGCTTGGACAAAGATACGCAGTATTTT.

The chain employs TRBV7-9 and TRBJ2-3; D is possibly TRBD1 (6 bases). Trimming pared 4 bases from V and 4 bases from J, leaving 12 bases between. In germline, CDR1 is SEHNR, CDR2 FQNEAQ (reference sequence). CDR3 length equals 14 residues. CDR3 coding DNA: TGTGCCAGCAGCTCTTGGACAGCGGCAGATACGCAGTATTTT. It translates to CASSSWTAADTQYF.

This clonotype was picked up many times. V is TRBV13 and J is TRBJ1-1, with D perhaps matching TRBD1 (6 bases). The CDR3 is 15 residues long. Trimming took 4 bases from V and 0 from J, leaving 12 bases between them. Germline values: CDR1 PRHDT, CDR2 FYEKMQ (reference sequence). In DNA form, the CDR3 reads TGTGCCAGCAGCTCGTCGGGGGGGCTGAACACTGAAGCTTTCTTT. It specifies CASSSSGGLNTEAFF.

Only one count was recorded for this clonotype. The chain joins TRBV5-1 to TRBJ1-2; tentative D call: TRBD1 (5 bases). The V gene's germline CDR1 is SGHRS and CDR2 YFSETQ. V was cut by 4 bases and J by 6 bases, with 13 bases left in between. This CDR3 has 13 amino acids. The CDR3: CASSLTRGDGYTF. As DNA, the CDR3 is TGCGCCAGCAGCCTAACACGGGGGGATGGCTACACCTTC.

This clonotype was detected many times. The V and J genes are TRBV20-1 and TRBJ2-5; D remains unclear. This CDR3 contains 13 residues. Germline V lookup: CDR1 DFQATT, CDR2 SNEGSKA (reference sequence). With 2 bases removed from V and 4 bases from J, the gap between germline ends came to 11 bases. The CDR3 DNA reads TGCAGTGCTAGACTTGGTGGGATAGAGACCCAGTACTTC. This gives the protein CSARLGGIETQYF.

The gene calls are TRBV20-1 and TRBJ1-2, with 10 bases lining up with TRBD1. CDR1 and CDR2 (germline): DFQATT, SNEGSKA (reference sequence). The CDR3 is made up of 15 amino acids. Germline trimming cut 4 bases from V and 8 bases from J; bases unmatched to any gene: 13. The CDR3, as DNA: TGCAGTGCTACCGGACAGGGGGGCGAGTTAAGCGGCTACACCTTC. Its protein is CSATGQGGELSGYTF.

The chain combines TRBV7-2 with TRBJ2-7; D is ambiguous. Trimming took off 2 bases at V and 4 bases at J, with 9 bases between the two ends. CDR1 is SGHTA, CDR2 FQGNSA, per germline. The CDR3 contains 13 residues. CDR3 in DNA: TGTGCCAGCAGCTTAACGGGCGCATACGAGCAGTACTTC. Translation: CASSLTGAYEQYF. Variable domain in full (rest from reference TRBV7-2 and TRBJ2-7): GAGVSQSPSNKVTEKGKDVELRCDPISGHTALYWYRQSLGQGLEFLIYFQGNSAPDKSGLPSDRFSAERTGGSVSTLTIQRTQQEDSAVYLCASSLTGAYEQYFGPGTRLTVT.

As concerns this clonotype: Here the CDR3 omits its conserved ending phenylalanine or tryptophan, so a read error is the likely source. The DNA is left out, because the CDR3 cannot be placed on it with certainty; the CDR3 is given as TCRdb lists it. This chain joins TRBV15 and TRBJ2-7; no check of the table's D call, TRBD2, against the DNA was made. The CDR3 length equals 11 residues, ends included. Germline loops: CDR1 LNHNV, CDR2 YYDKDF (reference sequence). CDR3: CATSSPTGTRL.

The chain recombines TRBV2 with TRBJ1-2; no definite D call. V lost 6 bases and J lost 8, with 19 bases in between. The length of the CDR3 is 14 residues. Germline V gives CDR1 SNHLY, CDR2 FYNNEI. The chain's CDR3 is CASSSPGAPPGYTF. The CDR3 nucleotides read TGTGCCAGCAGCTCCCCCGGAGCTCCCCCGGGCTACACCTTC.

There are many counts of this clonotype. The chain carries TRBV5-5 and TRBJ1-5; 7 positions match TRBD1. The CDR3 runs to 14 residues. V lost 1 base, J lost 10 bases, and 8 bases stayed unmatched. Looked up from germline, CDR1 is SGHKS and CDR2 is YYEKEE (reference sequence). The CDR3 sequence is CASSLPLTGQPQHF. DNA for the CDR3: TGTGCCAGCAGCTTGCCCCTGACAGGGCAACCCCAGCATTTT.

The chain has TRBV24-1 and TRBJ2-5; tentatively, D is TRBD2 (5 bases). The length of the CDR3 is 14 residues. Germline values: CDR1 KGHDR, CDR2 SFDVKD. Trimming removed 7 bases at V and 4 bases at J, with 15 bases between. CDR3: CATSRRGTGETQYF. The CDR3 coding sequence is TGTGCCACCAGCCGACGGGGAACCGGAGAGACCCAGTACTTC.

With respect to this clonotype: A much bigger clone sits one base away, suggesting this may be a read error. The V and J genes are TRBV6-2 or TRBV6-3 and TRBJ2-2, with D possibly being TRBD1 or TRBD2 (5 bases each). This CDR3 is 14 amino acids long. Germline loops: CDR1 MNHEY, CDR2 SVGEGT. For the CDR3, the DNA is TGTGCCAGCAGTCCGATTGAGGACACCGGGGAGCCGTTTTTT. As protein: CASSPIEDTGEPFF.

V gene TRBV19 combines with J gene TRBJ2-7; 10 bases are a match to TRBD1. The J call is uncertain, as TRBJ2-1 better fits the DNA end. The CDR3 covers 14 residues. Per the germline V gene, CDR1 is LNHDA and CDR2 is SQIVND (reference sequence). The CDR3, as DNA: TGTGCCAGCCAAAACCGGGACAGGGGCAATGAGCAGTTCTTC. Translated: CASQNRDRGNEQFF.

For the CDR3, the DNA is TGTGCCAGCAGCCAAGATCGGGGACAGTATAATTCACCCCTCCACTTT. Protein sequence: CASSQDRGQYNSPLHF. The rearrangement joins TRBV14 to TRBJ1-6, with 7 bases lining up with TRBD1. After removal of 0 bases from V and 4 bases from J, the junction contained 3 bases not matched to a gene. The CDR3 extends over 16 amino acids. Germline assignment: CDR1 SGHDN and CDR2 FVKESK.

This clonotype has a count of ten or more. The chain has TRBV11-1 and TRBJ2-5; 9 bases align to TRBD2. V dropped 7 bases and J dropped 7; count of bases not matched to a gene: 7. Germline-derived CDR1 and CDR2 are SGHAT and FQDESV (reference sequence). The CDR3 covers 13 residues. CDR3 nucleotide sequence: TGTGCCAGCACCCCCGGCGGGGGGGGGACCCAGTACTTC. As protein: CASTPGGGGTQYF.

This clonotype has at least ten counts. This rearrangement joins TRBV7-3 to TRBJ2-1; 10 bases fit TRBD1. V lost 5 bases and J lost 6; bases outside the gene matches: 4. The CDR3 runs 14 residues. Germline V gene lookup returns CDR1 SGHTA and CDR2 FQGTGA. The CDR3 DNA reads TGTGCCAGCAGCCCCCGGACAGGGGGCAATGAGCAGTTCTTC. Amino acids: CASSPRTGGNEQFF. Supplemented by reference TRBV7-3 and TRBJ2-1, the full variable domain reads GAGVSQTPSNKVTEKGKYVELRCDPISGHTALYWYRQSLGQGPEFLIYFQGTGAADDSGLPNDRFFAVRPEGSVSTLKIQRTERGDSAVYLCASSPRTGGNEQFFGPGTRLTVL.

Ten or more counts support this clonotype. CDR3 sequence: CASSPPGLAGGIGTQYF. In DNA form, the CDR3 reads TGTGCCAGCAGCCCCCCGGGCCTAGCGGGAGGGATAGGTACGCAGTATTTT. The V gene is TRBV7-3, the J gene TRBJ2-3; 12 bases match TRBD2. Germline CDR1 SGHTA, CDR2 FQGTGA. V lost 5 bases and J lost 8; bases outside the gene matches: 14. The CDR3 loop spans 17 amino acids.

This clonotype was observed a few times. This sequence joins TRBV9 and TRBJ2-3; no clear D gene. Germline lookup yields CDR1 SGDLS and CDR2 YYNGEE. V lost 4 bases and J lost 3, with 0 bases in between. The CDR3 covers 10 residues. The CDR3, as DNA: TGTGCCAGCAGCACAGATACGCAGTATTTT. It yields the protein CASSTDTQYF.

This clonotype was seen repeatedly, ten times or more. The chain is built from TRBV5-1 and TRBJ2-2, with D unclear. This CDR3 has 11 residues. Germline CDR1 SGHRS, CDR2 YFSETQ. In DNA form, the CDR3 reads TGCGCTTCAAGGGACACCGGGGAGCTGTTTTTT. Translated, it gives CASRDTGELFF.

In this sample, this clonotype turned up a few times. The V call is TRBV4-3, the J call TRBJ1-3; D unclear. Germline-derived CDR1 and CDR2 are LGHNA and YSLEER. The CDR3 has 16 residues. Trimming stripped 1 base from V and 0 bases from J, with 10 bases between. The CDR3 DNA follows: TGCGCCAGCAGCCAAGTTCCGCCGAGCTCTGGAAACACCATATATTTT. It translates to CASSQVPPSSGNTIYF.

J is TRBJ2-1 and V is TRBV19; D is unresolved. Trimming removed 3 bases from V and 1 base from J, with 7 bases in between. Per germline, CDR1 LNHDA and CDR2 SQIVND (reference sequence). The CDR3 is 14 amino acids. The CDR3 reads CASSITLSYNEQFF. DNA of the CDR3: TGTGCCAGTAGTATTACATTGTCCTACAATGAGCAGTTCTTC.

V is TRBV25-1 and J is TRBJ2-7; D ambiguous. Germline lookup yields CDR1 MGHDK and CDR2 SYGVNS. The CDR3 length is 15 residues. The V gene lost 1 base and the J gene lost 1 base, with 11 bases spanning the gap. For the CDR3, the DNA is TGTGCCAGCAGTGAATGTGGCAGGCCATCCTACGAGCAGTACTTC. Protein sequence: CASSECGRPSYEQYF.

V gene TRBV10-3 combines with J gene TRBJ1-1; TRBD1 is a possible D gene (6 bases). The V gene lost 8 bases and the J gene lost 4 bases, with 11 bases spanning the gap. Germline V gives CDR1 ENHRY, CDR2 SYGVKD. The CDR3 is made up of 12 amino acids. CDR3 amino acids: CAIGTGTTEAFF. CDR3 nucleotides: TGTGCCATCGGTACAGGGACCACTGAAGCTTTCTTT.

The J gene is TRBJ2-7, the V gene TRBV4-2; perhaps TRBD2 as D (6 bases). This CDR3 region has 15 residues. V lost 0 bases and J 2 bases, leaving 11 bases between the germline ends. Per germline, CDR1 LGHNA and CDR2 YNFKEQ. CDR3 loop: CASSQDRGSPYEQYF. The DNA for the CDR3 is TGTGCCAGCAGCCAAGATCGGGGGAGCCCCTACGAGCAGTACTTC.

This clonotype occurred many times. The rearrangement links TRBV10-2 to TRBJ2-7; 12 bases map to TRBD2. Germline V gives CDR1 WSHSY, CDR2 SAAADI. The CDR3 length is 16 residues. Losses at the gene ends were 7 bases for V and 3 bases for J; bases not matched to a gene: 10. CDR3 amino acids: CASKLAGGLRLYEQYF. The DNA for the CDR3 is TGCGCCAGCAAGCTAGCGGGAGGGCTCCGACTCTACGAGCAGTACTTC.

The rearrangement joins TRBV7-6 to TRBJ2-5; D possibly corresponds to TRBD2 (6 bases). Trimming cost V 5 bases and J 4 bases, with 20 bases left between them. Per germline, CDR1 SGHVS and CDR2 FNYEAQ. This CDR3 comprises 16 residues. CDR3 sequence: CASSPPGFAGRETQYF. CDR3 coding DNA: TGTGCCAGCAGCCCCCCCGGGTTTGCGGGACGAGAGACCCAGTACTTC.

This clonotype was detected ten times or more. The J gene is TRBJ1-2, the V gene TRBV2, with D perhaps TRBD1 (5 bases). Germline CDR1 SNHLY, CDR2 FYNNEI. The V end lost 11 bases, the J end lost 6 bases, and 22 bases lay between the germline ends. The CDR3 is 14 residues long. As DNA, the CDR3 is TGTGCCTCCCAGGGAAGCCTCTTAGAAAATGGCTACACCTTC. Amino acids: CASQGSLLENGYTF.

At least ten counts were recorded for this clonotype. The rearrangement uses TRBV20-1 and TRBJ1-6, with TRBD1 as a possible D gene (5 bases). CDR3 length: 13 amino acids. Trimming shortened V by 3 bases and J by 10 bases, and 13 bases separated the two germline ends. Germline CDR1 is DFQATT and CDR2 is SNEGSKA (reference sequence). CDR3 residues: CSASTGLGSPLHF. Written as DNA, the CDR3 is TGCAGTGCTAGTACGGGACTAGGGTCACCCCTCCACTTT.